This T cell receptor (beta chain) was identified in a study of shared clonotypes between healthy human individuals (dated by TCRdb to 2019 to 2021). Looking at the study overall: The cohort included a few men and two women between 18 and 49 years of age. For each donor, three plates each were used for CD4 naive and CD4 memory, two plates were used for CD8 naive, and one plate was used for CD8 memory. Blood TCR repertoires of a handful of healthy adults were deeply sequenced to estimate repertoire size and the extent of clonotype sharing between individuals. Libraries were prepared and TCR repertoires were sequenced by different laboratories using diverse techniques, in order to increase sequencing depth and limit assay-specific biases. Per donor, leukapheresis produced somewhere between about 0.85 and 8.9 billion PBMCs.

Note on this clone: Its recognized antigen is unknown. Base qualities are missing; no much larger clone stands one base away.

The donors were healthy, HIV-negative adults with no recently reported acute infections or vaccinations. Every donor was a Caucasian adult residing in Nashville, Tennessee, USA. CD4+ T cells were enriched by magnetic negative selection, after which naive cells were positively selected on CD45RA and the negative fraction was taken as the memory subset. After blood collection by leukapheresis, PBMCs were isolated using Ficoll-Histopaque density gradient centrifugation and then cryopreserved in the vapor phase of liquid nitrogen. Analytical flow cytometry was used to check the purity and quantity of each magnetically sorted T cell population. Genomic DNA was isolated from each sorted fraction and quantified by UV absorbance on a Nanodrop 2000c. Using the deep immunoSEQ assay, multiplex PCR amplified TCR CDR3 regions from genomic DNA. Extracted genomic DNA from each cell subset was distributed evenly across all wells of several immunoSEQ 96-well plates, and each plate was treated as a replicate. For sorted subsets, each replicate PCR was loaded with roughly 190 ng genomic DNA, equivalent to some 31,000 T cell genomes. Purified libraries were measured with a Qubit 3.0 fluorometer, size-checked on a Bioanalyzer 2100, and measured again with the KAPA Library Quantification kit. A separate single-read 150-cycle Illumina NextSeq 550 flow cell was used to sequence each immunoSEQ 96-well plate. In the original analysis: Because only junctional sequences without quality scores were contained in the immunoSEQ output, filtering matching that applied to full-length reads could not be performed. Sequences were annotated with PyIR, a Python wrapper for IgBLAST v1.9, using IMGT germline references to assign V/J genes and CDR3. Reads with weak V/J assignments (E-value above 1e-6), missing CDR3, stop codons, out-of-frame junctions, or ambiguous translated residues were removed. V3J clonotypes were defined as sequences sharing the same inferred V gene, J gene, and CDR3 amino acid sequence. The percentage overlap between two repertoires was calculated by dividing the number of shared unique clonotypes by the size of the smaller repertoire. Three approaches were used to assess repertoire richness: RTK rarefaction, the Chao1 estimator, and Recon v2.1 estimates of unobserved clonotypes. For all TCRbeta clonotypes obtained by the gDNA method from a handful of donors, generation probabilities were computed with OLGA. Held by TCRdb, this immuneACCESS table contains in-frame sequences only and omits some clones. Under half of the omission traces to an unresolved V gene where checked; the cause of the rest is unknown. V and J calls and clone size are given by that table; D and trimming were obtained from the DNA. The sample records approximately 980,000 clones, more than 75% of which are singletons. The biggest ten clones account for around 1.5% of the sample.

After removal of 4 bases from V and 0 bases from J, the junction retains 17 bases not matched to a gene. As encoded in the germline V gene, CDR1 is SQVTM while CDR2 is ANQGSEA. From its cysteine to its phenylalanine, the CDR3 spans 20 amino acids. CDR3 DNA only is kept here, 60 bases in frame from base 1. What the authors observed across the whole study: Because the study included a small number of donors, the genetic and exposure-history diversity represented was limited. Naive subsets generally had larger estimated clonotype richness than memory subsets. Pairwise subsampling led to the expectation that sequencing depth would affect the degree of clonotype sharing among donors. Compared with non-shared clonotypes, clonotypes shared by all four sorted-subset donors had higher generation probabilities. Sharing across a few donors was observed for approximately 5% of naive CD4, 3% to 3.5% of naive CD8, over 2% of memory CD4, and around 0.44% of memory CD8 clonotypes. Sampling was restricted to blood, and TCR repertoires in tissue are likely to differ from TCR repertoires in blood. Even with the large sequencing depth, rarefaction of the sorted-subset datasets indicated that sequencing was incomplete.

The sequenced sample was memory CD4+ T cells sorted from blood. In the paper's terms, the cell subset or site label means: CD45RA-negative fraction. The TCR sequence derives from a man aged 18 to 29 in good health. This chain is built from TRBV29-1 and TRBJ2-3, and TRBD2 aligns with 12 junction nucleotides. CDR3 loop: CSVGGRRTSGATSSTDTQYF. The sequenced DNA is TGCAGCGTTGGGGGGCGGCGGACTAGCGGGGCGACCTCTAGCACAGATACGCAGTATTTT.